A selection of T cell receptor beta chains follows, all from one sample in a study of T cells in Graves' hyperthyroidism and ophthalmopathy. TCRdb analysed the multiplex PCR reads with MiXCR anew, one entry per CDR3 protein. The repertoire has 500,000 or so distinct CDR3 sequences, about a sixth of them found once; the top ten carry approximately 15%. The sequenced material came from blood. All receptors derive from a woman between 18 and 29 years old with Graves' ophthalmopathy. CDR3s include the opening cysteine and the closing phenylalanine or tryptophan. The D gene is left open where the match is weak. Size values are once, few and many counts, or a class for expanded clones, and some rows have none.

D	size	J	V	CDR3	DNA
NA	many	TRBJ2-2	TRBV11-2	CASSPRTGHGELFF	TGTGCCAGCAGCCCCCGAACAGGGCACGGGGAGCTGTTTTTT
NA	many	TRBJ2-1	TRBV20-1	CSARSLNYNEQFF	TGCAGTGCTAGGAGTCTAAACTACAATGAGCAGTTCTTC
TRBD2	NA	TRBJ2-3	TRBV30	CAWSGSGGPHTDTQYF	TGTGCCTGGAGTGGATCGGGGGGGCCCCACACGGATACGCAGTATTTT
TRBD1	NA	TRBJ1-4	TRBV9	CASSAGGQGGGEKLFF	TGTGCCAGCAGCGCGGGAGGACAGGGGGGCGGTGAAAAACTGTTTTTT
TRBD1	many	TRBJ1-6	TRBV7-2	CASSLHSPGGSYNSPLHF	TGTGCCAGCAGCTTACATTCTCCAGGGGGATCCTATAATTCACCCCTCCACTTT
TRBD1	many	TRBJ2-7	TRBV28	CASRTGEGWTSSREQYF	TGTGCCAGTAGGACAGGGGAAGGGTGGACTTCTTCTCGGGAGCAGTACTTC
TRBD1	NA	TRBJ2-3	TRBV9	CASSVSGDRGPPDTQYF	TGTGCCAGCAGCGTCTCCGGGGACAGGGGCCCTCCGGATACGCAGTATTTT
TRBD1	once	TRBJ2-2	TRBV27	CASRLVSGTGVPGELFF	TGTGCCAGCAGACTGGTTTCCGGGACAGGGGTTCCCGGGGAGCTGTTTTTT
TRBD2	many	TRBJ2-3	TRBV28	CASSAILAGSTDTQYF	TGTGCCAGCAGTGCCATACTAGCGGGGAGCACAGATACGCAGTATTTT
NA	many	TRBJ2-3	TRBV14	CASRPGTNTDTQYF	TGTGCCAGCAGACCAGGGACCAACACAGATACGCAGTATTTT
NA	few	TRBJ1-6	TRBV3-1	CASSQDSGRYNSPLHF	TGTGCCAGCAGCCAAGATTCGGGGCGTTATAATTCACCCCTCCACTTT
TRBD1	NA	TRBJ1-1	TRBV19	CASSIQKTGGPNAEAFF	TGTGCCAGTAGTATTCAAAAAACAGGGGGCCCGAACGCTGAAGCTTTCTTT
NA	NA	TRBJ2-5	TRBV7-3	CASSEFEGETQYF	TGTGCCAGCAGTGAATTCGAGGGAGAGACCCAGTACTTC
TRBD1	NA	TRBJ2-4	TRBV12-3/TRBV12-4	CASSLDRENTNIQYF	TGTGCCAGCAGCCTAGACAGGGAAAATACTAACATTCAGTACTTC
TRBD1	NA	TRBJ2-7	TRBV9	CASSPGDRVYEQYF	TGTGCCAGCAGCCCTGGGGACAGGGTCTACGAGCAGTACTTC